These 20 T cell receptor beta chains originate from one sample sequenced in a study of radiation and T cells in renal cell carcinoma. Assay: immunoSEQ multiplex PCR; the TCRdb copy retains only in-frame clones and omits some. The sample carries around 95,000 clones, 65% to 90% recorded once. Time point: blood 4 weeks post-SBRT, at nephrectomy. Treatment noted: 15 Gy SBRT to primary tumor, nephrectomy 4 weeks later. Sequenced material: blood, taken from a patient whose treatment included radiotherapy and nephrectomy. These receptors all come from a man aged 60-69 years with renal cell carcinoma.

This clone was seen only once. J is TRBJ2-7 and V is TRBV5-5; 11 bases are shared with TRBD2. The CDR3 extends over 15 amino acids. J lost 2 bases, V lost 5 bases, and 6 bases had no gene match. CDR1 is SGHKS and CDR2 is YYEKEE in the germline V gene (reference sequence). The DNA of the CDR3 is TGTGCCAGCAGTTACGGGACTAGCGGAGCCTACGAGCAGTACTTC. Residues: CASSYGTSGAYEQYF.

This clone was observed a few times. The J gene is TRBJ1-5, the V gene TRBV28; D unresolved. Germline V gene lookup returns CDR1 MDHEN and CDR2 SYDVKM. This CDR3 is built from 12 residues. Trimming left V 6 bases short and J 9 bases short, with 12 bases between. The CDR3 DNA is TGTGCCAGCAGCCTTGTACCTGTGCCCCAGCATTTT. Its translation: CASSLVPVPQHF.

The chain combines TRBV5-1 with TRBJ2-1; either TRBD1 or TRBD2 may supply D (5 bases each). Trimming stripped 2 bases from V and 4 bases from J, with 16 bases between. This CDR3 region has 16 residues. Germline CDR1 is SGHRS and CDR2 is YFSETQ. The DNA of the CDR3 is TGCGCCAGCAGCTTCCTCTCCGGGACGAATTACAATGAGCAGTTCTTC. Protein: CASSFLSGTNYNEQFF.

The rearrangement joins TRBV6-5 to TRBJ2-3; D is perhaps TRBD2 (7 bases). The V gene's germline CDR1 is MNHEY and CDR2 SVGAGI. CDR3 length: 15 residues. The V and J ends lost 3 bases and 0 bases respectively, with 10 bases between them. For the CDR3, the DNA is TGTGCCAGCAGTTATGGGGGGGCTAGCACAGATACGCAGTATTTT. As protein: CASSYGGASTDTQYF.

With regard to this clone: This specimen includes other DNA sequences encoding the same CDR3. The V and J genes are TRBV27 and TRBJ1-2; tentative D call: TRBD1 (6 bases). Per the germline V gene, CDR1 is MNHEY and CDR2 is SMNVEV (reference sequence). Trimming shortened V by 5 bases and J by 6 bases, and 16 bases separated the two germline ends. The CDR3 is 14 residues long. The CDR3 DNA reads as TGTGCCAGCAGTCTAAACAGGGTGGCCAATGGCTACACCTTC. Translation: CASSLNRVANGYTF.

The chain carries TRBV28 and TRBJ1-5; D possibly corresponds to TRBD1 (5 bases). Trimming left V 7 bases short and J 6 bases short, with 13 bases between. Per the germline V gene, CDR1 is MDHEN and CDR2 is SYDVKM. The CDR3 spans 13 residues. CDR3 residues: CASNGAGSQPQHF. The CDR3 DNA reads TGTGCCAGCAACGGGGCAGGATCTCAGCCCCAGCATTTT.

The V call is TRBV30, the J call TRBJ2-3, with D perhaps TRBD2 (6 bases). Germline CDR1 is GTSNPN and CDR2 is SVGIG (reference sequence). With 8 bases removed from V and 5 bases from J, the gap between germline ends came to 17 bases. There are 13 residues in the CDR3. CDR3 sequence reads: CAQLATSGDTQYF. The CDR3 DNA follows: TGTGCCCAACTAGCTACCTCGGGAGATACGCAGTATTTT.

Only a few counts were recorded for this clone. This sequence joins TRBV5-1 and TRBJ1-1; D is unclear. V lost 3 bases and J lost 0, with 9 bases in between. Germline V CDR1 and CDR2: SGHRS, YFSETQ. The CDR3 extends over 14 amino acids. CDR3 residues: CASSSNTMNTEAFF. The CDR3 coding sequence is TGCGCCAGCAGCTCGAATACCATGAACACTGAAGCTTTCTTT.

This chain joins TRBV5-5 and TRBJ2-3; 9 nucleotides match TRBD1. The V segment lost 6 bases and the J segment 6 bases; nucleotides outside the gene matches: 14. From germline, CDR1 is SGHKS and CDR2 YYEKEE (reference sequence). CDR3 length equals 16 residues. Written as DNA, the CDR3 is TGTGCCAGCAACCAAAGGACAACAGGGGGCTTGGATACGCAGTATTTT. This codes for CASNQRTTGGLDTQYF.

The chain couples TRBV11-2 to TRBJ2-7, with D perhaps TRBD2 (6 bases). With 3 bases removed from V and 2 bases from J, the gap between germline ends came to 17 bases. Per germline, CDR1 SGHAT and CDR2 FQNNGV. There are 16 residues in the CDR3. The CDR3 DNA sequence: TGTGCCAGCAGCTTCTCGGGACTCCACCCCGCCTACGAGCAGTACTTC. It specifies CASSFSGLHPAYEQYF.

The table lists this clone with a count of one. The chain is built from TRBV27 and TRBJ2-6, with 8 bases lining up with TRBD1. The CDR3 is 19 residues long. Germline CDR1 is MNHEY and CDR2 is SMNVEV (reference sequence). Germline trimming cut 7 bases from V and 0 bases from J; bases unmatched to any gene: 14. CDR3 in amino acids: CASTLRGQFSNSGANVLTF. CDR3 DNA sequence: TGTGCCAGCACCCTCAGGGGGCAGTTCTCAAACTCTGGGGCCAACGTCCTGACTTTC.

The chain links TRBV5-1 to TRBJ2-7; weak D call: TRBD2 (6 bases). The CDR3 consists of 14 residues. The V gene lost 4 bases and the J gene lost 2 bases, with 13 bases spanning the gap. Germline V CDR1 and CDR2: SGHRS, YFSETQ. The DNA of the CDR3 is TGCGCCAGCAGCGTAGCGGTCGCAGCCTACGAGCAGTACTTC. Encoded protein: CASSVAVAAYEQYF.

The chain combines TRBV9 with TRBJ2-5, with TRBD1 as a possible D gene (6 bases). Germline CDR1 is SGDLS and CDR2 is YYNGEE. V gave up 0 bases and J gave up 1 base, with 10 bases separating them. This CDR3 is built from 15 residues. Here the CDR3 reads CASSVEGRGQETQYF. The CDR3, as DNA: TGTGCCAGCAGCGTAGAGGGCAGGGGCCAAGAGACCCAGTACTTC.

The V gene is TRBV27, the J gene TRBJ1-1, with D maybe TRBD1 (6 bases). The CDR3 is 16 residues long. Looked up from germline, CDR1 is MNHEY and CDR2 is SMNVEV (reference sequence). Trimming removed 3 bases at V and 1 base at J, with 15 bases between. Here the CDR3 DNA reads TGTGCCAGCAGTTTTCTGGGGGGGCGAGGGAACACTGAAGCTTTCTTT. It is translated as CASSFLGGRGNTEAFF.

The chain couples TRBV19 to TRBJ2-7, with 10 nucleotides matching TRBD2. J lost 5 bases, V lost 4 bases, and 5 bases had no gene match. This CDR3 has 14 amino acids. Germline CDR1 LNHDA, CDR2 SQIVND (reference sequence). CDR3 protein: CASSTLAGVNEQYF. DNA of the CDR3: TGTGCCAGTAGTACCCTAGCGGGAGTTAACGAGCAGTACTTC.

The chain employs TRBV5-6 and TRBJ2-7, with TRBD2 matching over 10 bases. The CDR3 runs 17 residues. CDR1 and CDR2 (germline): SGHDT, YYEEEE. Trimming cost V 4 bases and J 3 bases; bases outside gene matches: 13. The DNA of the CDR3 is TGTGCCAGCAGCGGAAGTCTAAAGCGGGAGGGCCTCTACGAGCAGTACTTC. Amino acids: CASSGSLKREGLYEQYF.

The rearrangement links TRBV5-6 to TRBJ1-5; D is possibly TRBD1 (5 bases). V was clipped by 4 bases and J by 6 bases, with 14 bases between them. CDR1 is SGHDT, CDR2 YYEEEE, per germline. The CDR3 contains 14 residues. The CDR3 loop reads CASSPNGGAQPQHF. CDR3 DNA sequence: TGTGCCAGCAGCCCTAACGGGGGTGCTCAGCCCCAGCATTTT.

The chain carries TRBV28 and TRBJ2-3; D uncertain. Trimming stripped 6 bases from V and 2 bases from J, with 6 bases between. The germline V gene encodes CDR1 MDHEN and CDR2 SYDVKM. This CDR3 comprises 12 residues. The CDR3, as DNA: TGTGCCAGCAGGGAGATCACAGATACGCAGTATTTT. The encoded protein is CASREITDTQYF. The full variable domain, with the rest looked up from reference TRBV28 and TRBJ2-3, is DVKVTQSSRYLVKRTGEKVFLECVQDMDHENMFWYRQDPGLGLRLIYFSYDVKMKEKGDIPEGYSVSREKKERFSLILESASTNQTSMYLCASREITDTQYFGPGTRLTVL.

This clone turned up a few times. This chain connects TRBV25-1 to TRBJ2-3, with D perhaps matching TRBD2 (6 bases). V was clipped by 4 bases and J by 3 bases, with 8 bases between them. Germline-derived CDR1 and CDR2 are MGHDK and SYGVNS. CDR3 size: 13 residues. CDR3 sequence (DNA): TGTGCCAGCAGTGGGCGGGGTACAGATACGCAGTATTTT. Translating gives CASSGRGTDTQYF.

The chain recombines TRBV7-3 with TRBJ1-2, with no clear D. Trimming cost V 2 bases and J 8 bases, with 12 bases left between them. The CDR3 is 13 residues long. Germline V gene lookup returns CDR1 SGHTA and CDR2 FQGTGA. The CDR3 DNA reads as TGTGCCAGCAGCTTACGTCCCGGTCGAGGCTACACCTTC. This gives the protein CASSLRPGRGYTF.